The entry below gives a single T cell receptor beta chain sequence along with its context. The source of the sample is a study of T cell responses to AZD1222 COVID-19 vaccine. The length of the CDR3 is 13 residues. V was trimmed by 6 bases and J by 7 bases, leaving 10 bases between them. Germline CDR1 reads MNHEY; CDR2 reads SVGAGI. Produced via immunoSEQ multiplex PCR; TCRdb's table is partial and in-frame only. The sample lists roughly 150,000 clones, 90% occurring once. This receptor was obtained from an adult who received the AZD1222 COVID-19 vaccine. Sequences were derived from peripheral blood, sampled 28 days after the second AZD1222 dose. The genes are TRBV6-5 and TRBJ1-6; D is unclear. The CDR3 region has the DNA TGTGCCAGCAGCCCCGGCAACAATTCACCCCTCCACTTT. This sequence encodes CASSPGNNSPLHF.